This TCR beta chain was recorded in a study of control samples from healthy donors and cancer patients. The method was immunoSEQ multiplex PCR; TCRdb's version includes in-frame clones alone and lacks a portion of them. The sample lists 140,000 to 150,000 clones; about nine tenths were seen once. V was shortened by 0 bases and J by 1 base, with 7 bases between the two germline ends. This CDR3 has 14 residues. Germline V lookup: CDR1 SGDLS, CDR2 YYNGEE. Sequenced input: blood. The chain uses TRBV9 and TRBJ2-5; tentatively, D is TRBD2 (5 bases). The receptor's source is a young man in good health. Here the CDR3 reads CASSVGGSQETQYF. The CDR3 coding sequence is TGTGCCAGCAGCGTAGGAGGGAGCCAAGAGACCCAGTACTTC.